The sequence of this TCR beta chain was determined in a study of blood T cell repertoires in COVID-19. Looking at the study overall: Acute and convalescent COVID-19 samples came from the United States, Italy and Spain. PBMCs, B-cell-depleted T cells, or T cells provided the cDNA or gDNA that made up the material.

Source study methods: Reference gene primers were amplified, and this amplification served to estimate nucleated cell counts. The table came from immunoSEQ multiplex PCR; TCRdb's copy has only in-frame clones and leaves some out. D and trimming were read from the DNA, whereas the V and J calls and clone size are those reported in that table. The sample lists roughly 160,000 clones, about 85% occurring once. The Seattle site enrolled patients during active infection and followed them longitudinally. The CDR3 extends over 15 amino acids. In germline, CDR1 is SGHRS, CDR2 YFSETQ. The V segment lost 5 bases and the J segment 0 bases; nucleotides outside the gene matches: 5.

Sequenced: peripheral blood. The chain combines TRBV5-1 with TRBJ2-5; TRBD2 agrees at 9 bases. This TCR came from a woman aged 50 to 65 with COVID-19, enrolled during active disease. CDR3 in DNA: TGCGCCAGCAGGTATAGCGGGGGTGACCAAGAGACCCAGTACTTC. Its translation: CASRYSGGDQETQYF.